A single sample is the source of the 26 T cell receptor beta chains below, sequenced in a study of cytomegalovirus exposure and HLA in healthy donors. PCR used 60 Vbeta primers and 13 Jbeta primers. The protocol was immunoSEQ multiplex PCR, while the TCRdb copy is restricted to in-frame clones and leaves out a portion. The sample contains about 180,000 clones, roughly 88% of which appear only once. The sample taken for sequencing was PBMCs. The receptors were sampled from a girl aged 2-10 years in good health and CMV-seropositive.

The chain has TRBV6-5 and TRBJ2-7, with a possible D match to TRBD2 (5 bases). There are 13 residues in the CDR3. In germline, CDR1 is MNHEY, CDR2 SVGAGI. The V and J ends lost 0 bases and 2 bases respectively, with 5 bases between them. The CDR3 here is CASSYSGAYEQYF. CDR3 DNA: TGTGCCAGCAGTTACTCCGGGGCCTACGAGCAGTACTTC.

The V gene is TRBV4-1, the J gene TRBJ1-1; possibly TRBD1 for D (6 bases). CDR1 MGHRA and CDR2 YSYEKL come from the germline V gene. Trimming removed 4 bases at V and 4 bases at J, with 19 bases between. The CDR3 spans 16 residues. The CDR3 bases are TGCGCCAGCAGCCCCAGGGGAGCCCAGCGGGGCACTGAAGCTTTCTTT. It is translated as CASSPRGAQRGTEAFF.

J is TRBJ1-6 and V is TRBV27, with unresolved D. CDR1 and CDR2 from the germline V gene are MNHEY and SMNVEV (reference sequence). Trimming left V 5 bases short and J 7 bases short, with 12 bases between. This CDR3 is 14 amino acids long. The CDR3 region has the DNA TGTGCCAGCAGTGAGGGCCGTCGGAATTCACCCCTCCACTTT. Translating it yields CASSEGRRNSPLHF.

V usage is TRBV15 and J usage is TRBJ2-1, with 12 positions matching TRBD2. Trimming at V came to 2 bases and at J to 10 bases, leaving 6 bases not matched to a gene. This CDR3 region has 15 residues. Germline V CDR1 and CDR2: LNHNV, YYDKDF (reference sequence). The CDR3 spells CATSRRLAGAGEQFF. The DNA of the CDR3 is TGTGCCACCAGCAGACGACTAGCGGGAGCAGGCGAGCAGTTCTTC.

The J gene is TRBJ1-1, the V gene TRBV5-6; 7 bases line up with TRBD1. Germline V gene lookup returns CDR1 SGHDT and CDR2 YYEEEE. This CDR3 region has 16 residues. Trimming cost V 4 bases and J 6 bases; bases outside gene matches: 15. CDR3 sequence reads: CASSPALQGRYAEAFF. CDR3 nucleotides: TGTGCCAGCAGCCCCGCATTACAGGGGCGGTATGCTGAAGCTTTCTTT.

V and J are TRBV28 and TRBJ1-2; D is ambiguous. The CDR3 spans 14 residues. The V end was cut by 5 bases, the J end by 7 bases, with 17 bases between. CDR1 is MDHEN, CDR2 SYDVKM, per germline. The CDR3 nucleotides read TGTGCCAGCAGTCCCCCCCTTACAGTGGCTGGCTACACCTTC. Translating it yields CASSPPLTVAGYTF.

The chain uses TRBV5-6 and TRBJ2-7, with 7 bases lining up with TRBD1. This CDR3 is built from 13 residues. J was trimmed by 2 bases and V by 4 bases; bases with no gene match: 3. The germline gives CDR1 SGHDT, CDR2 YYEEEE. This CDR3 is CASSLTGPYEQYF. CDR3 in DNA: TGTGCCAGCAGCCTGACAGGGCCCTACGAGCAGTACTTC.

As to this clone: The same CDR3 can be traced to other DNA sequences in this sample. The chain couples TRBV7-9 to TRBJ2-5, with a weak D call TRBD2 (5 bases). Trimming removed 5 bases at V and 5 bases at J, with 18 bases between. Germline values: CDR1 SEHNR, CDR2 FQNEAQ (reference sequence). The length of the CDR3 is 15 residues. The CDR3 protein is CASSGAGGVVETQYF. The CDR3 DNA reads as TGTGCCAGCAGCGGAGCAGGAGGAGTAGTGGAGACCCAGTACTTC. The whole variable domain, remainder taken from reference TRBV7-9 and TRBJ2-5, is DTGVSQNPRHKITKRGQNVTFRCDPISEHNRLYWYRQTLGQGPEFLTYFQNEAQLEKSRLLSDRFSAERPKGSFSTLEIQRTEQGDSAMYLCASSGAGGVVETQYFGPGTRLLVL.

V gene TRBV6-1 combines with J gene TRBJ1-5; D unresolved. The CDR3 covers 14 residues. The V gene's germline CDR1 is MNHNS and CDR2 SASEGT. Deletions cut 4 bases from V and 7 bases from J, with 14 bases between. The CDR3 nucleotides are TGTGCCAGCAGTGCAGACAAGGCGGGCCAGCCCCAGCATTTT. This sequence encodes CASSADKAGQPQHF.

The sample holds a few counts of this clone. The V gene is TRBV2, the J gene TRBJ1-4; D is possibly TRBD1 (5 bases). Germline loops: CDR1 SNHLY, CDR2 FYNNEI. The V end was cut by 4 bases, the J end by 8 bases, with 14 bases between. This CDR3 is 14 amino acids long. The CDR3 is CASSVGGEEEKLFF. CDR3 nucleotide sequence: TGTGCCAGCAGTGTGGGAGGGGAGGAAGAAAAACTGTTTTTT.

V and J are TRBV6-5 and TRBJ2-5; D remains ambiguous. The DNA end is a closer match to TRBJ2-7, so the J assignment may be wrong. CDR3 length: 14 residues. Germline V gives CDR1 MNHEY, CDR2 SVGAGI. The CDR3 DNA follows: TGTGCCAGCAGTCCCCTTCAGGCCACCTACGAGCAGTACTTC. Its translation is CASSPLQATYEQYF.

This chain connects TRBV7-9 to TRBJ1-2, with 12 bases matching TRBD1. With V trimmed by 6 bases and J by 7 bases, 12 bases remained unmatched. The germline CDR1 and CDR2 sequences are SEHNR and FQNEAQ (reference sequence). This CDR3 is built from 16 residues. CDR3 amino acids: CASSSRDRGLRIGYTF. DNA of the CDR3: TGTGCCAGCAGTAGCCGGGACAGGGGGCTGAGGATTGGCTACACCTTC.

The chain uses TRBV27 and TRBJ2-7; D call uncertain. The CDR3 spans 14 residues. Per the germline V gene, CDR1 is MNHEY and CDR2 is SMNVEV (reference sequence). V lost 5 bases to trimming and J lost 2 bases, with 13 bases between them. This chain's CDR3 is CASSPTGLPYEQYF. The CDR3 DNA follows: TGTGCCAGCAGTCCAACCGGTTTGCCCTACGAGCAGTACTTC.

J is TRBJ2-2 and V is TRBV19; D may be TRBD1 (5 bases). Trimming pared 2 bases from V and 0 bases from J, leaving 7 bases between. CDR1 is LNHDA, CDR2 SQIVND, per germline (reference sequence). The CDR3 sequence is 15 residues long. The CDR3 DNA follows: TGTGCCAGTAGTATAACACAGGCGAACACCGGGGAGCTGTTTTTT. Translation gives CASSITQANTGELFF.

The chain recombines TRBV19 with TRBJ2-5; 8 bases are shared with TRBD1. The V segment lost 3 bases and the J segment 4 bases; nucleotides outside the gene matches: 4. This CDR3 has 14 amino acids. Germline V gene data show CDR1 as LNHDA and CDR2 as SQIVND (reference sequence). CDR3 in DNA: TGTGCCAGTAGTATCAATACAGGGGGAGAGACCCAGTACTTC. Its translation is CASSINTGGETQYF.

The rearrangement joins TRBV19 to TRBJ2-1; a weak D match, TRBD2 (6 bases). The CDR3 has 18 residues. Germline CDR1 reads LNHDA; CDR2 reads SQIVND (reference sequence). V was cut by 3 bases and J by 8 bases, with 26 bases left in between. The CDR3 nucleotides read TGTGCCAGTAGTATCGGGATCGACTACAGCGGGCTGCATGATGAGCAGTTCTTC. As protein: CASSIGIDYSGLHDEQFF.

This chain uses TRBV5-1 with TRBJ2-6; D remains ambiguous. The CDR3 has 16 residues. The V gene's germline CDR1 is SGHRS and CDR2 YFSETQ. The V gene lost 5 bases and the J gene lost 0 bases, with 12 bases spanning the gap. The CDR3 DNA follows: TGCGCCAGCAGAGGAGATCGGGTCTCTGGGGCCAACGTCCTGACTTTC. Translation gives CASRGDRVSGANVLTF.

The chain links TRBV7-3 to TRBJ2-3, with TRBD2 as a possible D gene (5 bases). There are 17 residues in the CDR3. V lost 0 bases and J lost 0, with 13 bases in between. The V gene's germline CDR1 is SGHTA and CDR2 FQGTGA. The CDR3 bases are TGTGCCAGCAGCTTAACCGGTAGAAGAGGGAGCACAGATACGCAGTATTTT. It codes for CASSLTGRRGSTDTQYF.

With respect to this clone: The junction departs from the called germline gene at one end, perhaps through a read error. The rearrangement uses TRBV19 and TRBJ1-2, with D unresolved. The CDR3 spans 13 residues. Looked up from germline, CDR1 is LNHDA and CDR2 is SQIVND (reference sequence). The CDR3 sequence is CASNQEGGYGFTF. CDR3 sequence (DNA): TGTGCCAGTAACCAGGAGGGCGGATATGGCTTCACCTTC.

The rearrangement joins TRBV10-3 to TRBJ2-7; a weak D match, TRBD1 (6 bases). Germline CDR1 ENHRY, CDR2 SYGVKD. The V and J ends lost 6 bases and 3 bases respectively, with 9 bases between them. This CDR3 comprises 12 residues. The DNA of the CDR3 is TGTGCCATCAGGGGGGCAGACTACGAGCAGTACTTC. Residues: CAIRGADYEQYF.

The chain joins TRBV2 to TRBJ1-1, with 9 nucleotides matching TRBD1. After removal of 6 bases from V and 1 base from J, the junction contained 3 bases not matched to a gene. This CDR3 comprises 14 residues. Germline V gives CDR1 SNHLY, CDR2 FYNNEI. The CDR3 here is CASSWDRANTEAFF. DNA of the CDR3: TGTGCCAGCAGCTGGGACAGGGCGAACACTGAAGCTTTCTTT.

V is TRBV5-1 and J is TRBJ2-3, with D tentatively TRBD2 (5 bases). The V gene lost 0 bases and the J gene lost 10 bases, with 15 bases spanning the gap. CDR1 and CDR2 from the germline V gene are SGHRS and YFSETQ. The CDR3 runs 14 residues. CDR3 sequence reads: CASSLAGWGGPQYF. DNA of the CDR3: TGCGCCAGCAGCTTGGCGGGATGGGGTGGGCCGCAGTATTTT.

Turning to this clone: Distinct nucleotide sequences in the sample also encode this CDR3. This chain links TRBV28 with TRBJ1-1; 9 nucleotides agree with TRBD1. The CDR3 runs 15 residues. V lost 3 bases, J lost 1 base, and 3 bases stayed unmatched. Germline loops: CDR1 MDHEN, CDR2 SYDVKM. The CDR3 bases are TGTGCCAGCAGTTTCCCGGGACAGGGGAACACTGAAGCTTTCTTT. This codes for CASSFPGQGNTEAFF.

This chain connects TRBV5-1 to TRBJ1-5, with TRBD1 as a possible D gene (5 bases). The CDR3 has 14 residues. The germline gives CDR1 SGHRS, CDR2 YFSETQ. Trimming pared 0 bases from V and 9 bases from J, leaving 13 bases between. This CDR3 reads CASSLEGRGGPQHF. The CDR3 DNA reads TGCGCCAGCAGCTTGGAGGGGCGCGGGGGGCCCCAGCATTTT.

The CDR3 nucleotides are TGTGCCAGCAGTAAGGAACTTCAGGGCGGGGGCCGGCCCACAGATACGCAGTATTTT. Protein product: CASSKELQGGGRPTDTQYF. The rearrangement uses TRBV2 and TRBJ2-3; D might be TRBD2 (7 bases). Germline V CDR1 and CDR2: SNHLY, FYNNEI. The V gene lost 5 bases and the J gene lost 2 bases, with 26 bases spanning the gap. CDR3 length: 19 residues.

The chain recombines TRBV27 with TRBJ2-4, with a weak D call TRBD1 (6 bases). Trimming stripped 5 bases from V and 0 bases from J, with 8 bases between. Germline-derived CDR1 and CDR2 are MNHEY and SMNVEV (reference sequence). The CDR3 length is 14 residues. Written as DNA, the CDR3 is TGTGCCAGCAGTGCACAGGGAGCCAAAAACATTCAGTACTTC. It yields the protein CASSAQGAKNIQYF.